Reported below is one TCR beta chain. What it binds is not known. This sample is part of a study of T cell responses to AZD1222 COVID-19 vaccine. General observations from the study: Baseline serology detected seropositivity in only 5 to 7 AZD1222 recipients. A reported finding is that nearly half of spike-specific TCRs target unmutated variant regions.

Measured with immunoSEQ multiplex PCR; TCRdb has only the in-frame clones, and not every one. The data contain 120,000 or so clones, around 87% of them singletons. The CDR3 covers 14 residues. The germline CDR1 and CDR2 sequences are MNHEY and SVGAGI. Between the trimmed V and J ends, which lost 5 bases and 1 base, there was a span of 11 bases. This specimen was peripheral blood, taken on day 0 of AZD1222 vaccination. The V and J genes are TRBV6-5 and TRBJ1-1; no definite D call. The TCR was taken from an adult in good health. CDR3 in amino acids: CASSSIVPNTEAFF. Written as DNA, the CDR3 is TGTGCCAGCAGTAGCATTGTCCCGAACACTGAAGCTTTCTTT.